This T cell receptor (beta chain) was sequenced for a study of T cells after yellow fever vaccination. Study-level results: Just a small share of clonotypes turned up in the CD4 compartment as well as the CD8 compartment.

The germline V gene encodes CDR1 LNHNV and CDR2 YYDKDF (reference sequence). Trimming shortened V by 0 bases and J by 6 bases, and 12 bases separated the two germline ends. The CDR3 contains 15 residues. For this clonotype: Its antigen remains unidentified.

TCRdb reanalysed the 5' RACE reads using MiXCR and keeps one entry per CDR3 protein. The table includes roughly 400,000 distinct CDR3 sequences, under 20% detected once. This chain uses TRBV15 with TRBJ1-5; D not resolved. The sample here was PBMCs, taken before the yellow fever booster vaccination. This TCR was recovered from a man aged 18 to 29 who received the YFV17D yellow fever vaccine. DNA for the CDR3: TGTGCCACCAGCAGAGATGCGGGGTTAGGTCAGCCCCAGCATTTT. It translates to CATSRDAGLGQPQHF.